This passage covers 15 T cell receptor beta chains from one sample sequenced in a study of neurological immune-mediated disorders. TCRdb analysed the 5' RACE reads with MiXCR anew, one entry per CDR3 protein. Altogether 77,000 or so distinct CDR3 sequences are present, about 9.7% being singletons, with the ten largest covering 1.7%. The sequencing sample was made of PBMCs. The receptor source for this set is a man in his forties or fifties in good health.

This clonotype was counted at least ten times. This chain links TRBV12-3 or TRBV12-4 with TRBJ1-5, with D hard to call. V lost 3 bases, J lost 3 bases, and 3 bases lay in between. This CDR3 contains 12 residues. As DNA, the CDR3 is TGTGCCAGCAGTTTCGTCAATCAGCCCCAGCATTTT. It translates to CASSFVNQPQHF.

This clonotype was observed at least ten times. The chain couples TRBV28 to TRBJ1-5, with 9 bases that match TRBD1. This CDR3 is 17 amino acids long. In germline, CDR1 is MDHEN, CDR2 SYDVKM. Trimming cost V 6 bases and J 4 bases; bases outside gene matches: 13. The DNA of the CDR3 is TGTGCCAGCAGCCAGGTATGGACCGGGACAGGGAATCAGCCCCAGCATTTT. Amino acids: CASSQVWTGTGNQPQHF.

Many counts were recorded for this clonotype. CDR3 DNA: TGTGCCAGCACCCCCCCTATACAGTTCACAGATACGCAGTATTTT. Translated: CASTPPIQFTDTQYF. The J gene is TRBJ2-3, the V gene TRBV28; the D is unclear. Germline V lookup: CDR1 MDHEN, CDR2 SYDVKM. V was shortened by 7 bases and J by 2 bases, with 16 bases between the two germline ends. This CDR3 contains 15 residues.

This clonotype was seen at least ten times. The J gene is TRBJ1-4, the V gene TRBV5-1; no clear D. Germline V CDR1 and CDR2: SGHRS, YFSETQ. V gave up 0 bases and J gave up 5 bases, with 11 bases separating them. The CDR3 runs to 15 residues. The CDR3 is CASSLEWASNEKLFF. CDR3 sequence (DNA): TGCGCCAGCAGCTTGGAGTGGGCTTCAAATGAAAAACTGTTTTTT. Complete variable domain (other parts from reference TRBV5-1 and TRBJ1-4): KAGVTQTPRYLIKTRGQQVTLSCSPISGHRSVSWYQQTPGQGLQFLFEYFSETQRNKGNFPGRFSGRQFSNSRSEMNVSTLELGDSALYLCASSLEWASNEKLFFGSGTQLSVL.

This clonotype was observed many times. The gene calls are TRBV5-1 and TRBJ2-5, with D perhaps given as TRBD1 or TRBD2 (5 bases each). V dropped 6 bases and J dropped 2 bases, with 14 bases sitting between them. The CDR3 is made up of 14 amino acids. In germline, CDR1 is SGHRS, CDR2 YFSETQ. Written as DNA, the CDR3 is TGCGCCAGCACCCTGGGACCGACTCAAGAGACCCAGTACTTC. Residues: CASTLGPTQETQYF.

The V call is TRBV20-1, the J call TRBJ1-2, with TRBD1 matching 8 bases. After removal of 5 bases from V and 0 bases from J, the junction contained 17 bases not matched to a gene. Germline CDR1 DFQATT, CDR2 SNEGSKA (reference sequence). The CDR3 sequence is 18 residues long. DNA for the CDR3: TGCAGTGCTCCTCACCCACAGGGGGGGATTTCAGCTAACTATGGCTACACCTTC. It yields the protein CSAPHPQGGISANYGYTF.

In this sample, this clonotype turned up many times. CDR3 loop: CASSLRTALGEQYF. CDR3 sequence (DNA): TGTGCCAGCAGTTTAAGGACTGCCCTAGGGGAGCAGTACTTC. This rearrangement joins TRBV28 to TRBJ2-7; weak D call: TRBD2 (5 bases). V was cut by 2 bases and J by 7 bases, with 15 bases left in between. The germline gives CDR1 MDHEN, CDR2 SYDVKM. CDR3 size: 14 residues.

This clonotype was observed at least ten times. The CDR3: CATSGGAGALETQYF. CDR3 sequence (DNA): TGTGCCACCAGCGGGGGGGCAGGGGCCCTTGAGACCCAGTACTTC. The V call is TRBV24-1, the J call TRBJ2-5; 8 bases are shared with TRBD2. V was clipped by 7 bases and J by 5 bases; unmatched bases: 11. The CDR3 sequence is 15 residues long. Per germline, CDR1 KGHDR and CDR2 SFDVKD.

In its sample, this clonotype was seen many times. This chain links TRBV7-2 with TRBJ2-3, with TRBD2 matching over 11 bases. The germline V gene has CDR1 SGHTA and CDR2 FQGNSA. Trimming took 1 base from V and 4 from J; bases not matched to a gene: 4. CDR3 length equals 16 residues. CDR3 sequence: CASSLGPSGRSDTQYF. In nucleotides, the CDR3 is TGTGCCAGCAGCTTAGGTCCTAGCGGGAGGTCAGATACGCAGTATTTT.

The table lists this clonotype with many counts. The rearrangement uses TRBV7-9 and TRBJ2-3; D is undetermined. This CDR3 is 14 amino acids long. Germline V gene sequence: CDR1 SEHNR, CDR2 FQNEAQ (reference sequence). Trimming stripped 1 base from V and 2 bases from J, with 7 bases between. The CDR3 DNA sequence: TGTGCCAGCAGCTTAGTCCTGATCACAGATACGCAGTATTTT. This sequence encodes CASSLVLITDTQYF.

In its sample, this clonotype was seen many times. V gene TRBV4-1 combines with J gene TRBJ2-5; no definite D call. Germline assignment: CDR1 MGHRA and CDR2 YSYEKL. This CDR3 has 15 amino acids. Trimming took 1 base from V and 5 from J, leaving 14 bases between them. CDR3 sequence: CASSQGAVDRETQYF. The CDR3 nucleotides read TGCGCCAGCAGCCAAGGGGCCGTAGACCGGGAGACCCAGTACTTC.

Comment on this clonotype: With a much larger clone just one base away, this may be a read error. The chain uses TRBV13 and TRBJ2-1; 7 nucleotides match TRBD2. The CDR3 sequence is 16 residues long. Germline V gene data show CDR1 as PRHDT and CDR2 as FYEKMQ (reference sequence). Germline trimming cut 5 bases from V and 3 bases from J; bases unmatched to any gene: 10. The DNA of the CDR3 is TGTGCCAGCAGCCCGATTGGGGGGGTTGGCTACAATGAGCAGTTCTTC. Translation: CASSPIGGVGYNEQFF.

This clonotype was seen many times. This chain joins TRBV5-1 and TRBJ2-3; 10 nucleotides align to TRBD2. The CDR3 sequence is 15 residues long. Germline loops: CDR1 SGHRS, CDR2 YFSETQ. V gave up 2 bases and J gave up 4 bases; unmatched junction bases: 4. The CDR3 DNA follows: TGCGCCAGCAGCTTTAGCGGGAGGTTGGCAGATACGCAGTATTTT. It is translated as CASSFSGRLADTQYF.

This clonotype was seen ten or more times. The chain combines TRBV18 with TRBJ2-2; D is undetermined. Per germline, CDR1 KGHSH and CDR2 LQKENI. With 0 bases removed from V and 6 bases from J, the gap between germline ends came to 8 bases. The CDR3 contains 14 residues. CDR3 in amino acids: CASSPPLTPGELFF. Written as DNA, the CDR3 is TGTGCCAGCTCACCACCCTTAACACCCGGGGAGCTGTTTTTT.

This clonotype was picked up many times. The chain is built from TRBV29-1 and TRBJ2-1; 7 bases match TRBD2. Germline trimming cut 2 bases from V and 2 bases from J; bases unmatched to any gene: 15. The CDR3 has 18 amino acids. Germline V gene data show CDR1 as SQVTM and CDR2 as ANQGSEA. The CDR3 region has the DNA TGCAGCGTTGAAATCCCCGAGTCAGGACTAGGCGCCTACAATGAGCAGTTCTTC. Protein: CSVEIPESGLGAYNEQFF.